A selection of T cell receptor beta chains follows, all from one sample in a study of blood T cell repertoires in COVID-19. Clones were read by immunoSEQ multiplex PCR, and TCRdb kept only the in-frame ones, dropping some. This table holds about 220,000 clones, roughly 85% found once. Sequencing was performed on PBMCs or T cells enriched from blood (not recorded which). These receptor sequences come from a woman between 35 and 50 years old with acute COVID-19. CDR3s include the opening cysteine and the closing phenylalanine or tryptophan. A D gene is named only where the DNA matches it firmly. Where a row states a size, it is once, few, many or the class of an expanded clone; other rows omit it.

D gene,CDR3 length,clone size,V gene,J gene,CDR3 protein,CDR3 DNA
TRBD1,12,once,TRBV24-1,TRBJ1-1,CAISTGGTEAFF,TGTGCCATTTCTACAGGGGGCACTGAAGCTTTCTTT
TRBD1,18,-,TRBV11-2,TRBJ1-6,CASSLEHRGSYSNSPLHF,TGTGCCAGCAGCTTAGAGCACAGGGGATCCTATTCTAATTCACCCCTCCACTTT
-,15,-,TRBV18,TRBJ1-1,CASSPRNGANTEAFF,TGTGCCAGCTCACCGCGTAACGGAGCGAACACTGAAGCTTTCTTT
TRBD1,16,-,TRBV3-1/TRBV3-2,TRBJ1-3,CASSGDRGRSGNTIYF,TGTGCCAGCAGCGGGGACAGGGGTCGCTCTGGAAACACCATATATTTT
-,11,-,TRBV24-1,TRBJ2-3,CATSDGYTQYF,TGTGCCACCAGTGACGGTTATACGCAGTATTTT
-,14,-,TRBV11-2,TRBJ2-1,CASSGGPSYNEQFF,TGTGCCAGCAGCGGAGGACCCTCATACAATGAGCAGTTCTTC
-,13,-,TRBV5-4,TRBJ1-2,CASSLGSNYGYTF,TGTGCCAGCAGCTTGGGGAGCAACTATGGCTACACCTTC
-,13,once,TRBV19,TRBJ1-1,CASRELQGTEAFF,TGTGCCAGTAGAGAACTCCAGGGGACTGAAGCTTTCTTT
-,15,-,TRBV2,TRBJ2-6,CASSWAGSGANVLTF,TGTGCCAGCAGTTGGGCAGGCTCTGGGGCCAACGTCCTGACTTTC
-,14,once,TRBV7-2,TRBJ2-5,CASSSPRGLETQYF,TGTGCCAGCAGCTCACCTAGAGGCTTGGAGACCCAGTACTTC
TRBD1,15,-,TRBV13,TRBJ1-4,CASKKLGTGKEKLFF,TGTGCCAGCAAAAAACTCGGGACAGGGAAAGAAAAACTGTTTTTT
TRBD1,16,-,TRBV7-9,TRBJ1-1,CASSQTGAGLDTEAFF,TGTGCCAGCAGCCAAACAGGGGCGGGTTTGGACACTGAAGCTTTCTTT
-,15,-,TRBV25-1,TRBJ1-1,CASSEFEGVVSRAFF,TGTGCCAGCAGTGAATTCGAGGGTGTAGTCTCGAGGGCTTTCTTT
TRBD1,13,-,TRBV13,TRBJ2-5,CASSKGQEETQYF,TGTGCCAGCAGCAAAGGACAGGAAGAGACCCAGTACTTC
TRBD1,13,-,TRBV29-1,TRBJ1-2,CSIPPGQGYSYTF,TGCAGCATCCCCCCGGGACAGGGCTATAGCTACACCTTC
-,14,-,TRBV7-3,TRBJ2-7,CASSLQGGNYEQYF,TGTGCCAGCAGCCTACAGGGGGGGAATTACGAGCAGTACTTC
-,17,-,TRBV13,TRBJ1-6,CASSLVSRELGGSPLHF,TGTGCCAGCAGCTTAGTTTCCAGAGAACTGGGGGGTTCACCCCTCCACTTT
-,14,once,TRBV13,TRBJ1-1,CASSLVGRDSEAFF,TGTGCCAGCAGCTTAGTGGGGCGGGATTCTGAAGCTTTCTTT
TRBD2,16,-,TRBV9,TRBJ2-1,CASSEGLSGGINEQFF,TGTGCCAGCAGCGAGGGACTTAGCGGGGGGATAAATGAGCAGTTCTTC
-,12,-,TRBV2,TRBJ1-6,CASSVVNSPLHF,TGTGCCAGCAGTGTAGTTAATTCACCCCTCCACTTT
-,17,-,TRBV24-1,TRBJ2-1,CATSDAQRAGDDNEQFF,TGTGCCACCAGTGACGCACAACGCGCAGGGGACGACAATGAGCAGTTCTTC
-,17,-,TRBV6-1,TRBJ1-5,CASSEFGEGLIYQPQHF,TGTGCCAGCAGTGAATTCGGGGAGGGATTAATATATCAGCCCCAGCATTTT
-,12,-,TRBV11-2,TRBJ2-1,CASSLAGHEQFF,TGTGCCAGCAGCTTAGCAGGCCATGAGCAGTTCTTC
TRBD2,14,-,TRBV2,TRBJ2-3,CASNLAGGGDTQYF,TGTGCCAGCAATCTAGCGGGGGGTGGAGATACGCAGTATTTT
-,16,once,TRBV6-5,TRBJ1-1,CASSYYRFGGSTEAFF,TGTGCCAGCAGTTACTATCGATTTGGGGGGAGCACTGAAGCTTTCTTT
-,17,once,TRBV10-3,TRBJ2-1,CAIGTSIAVSSYNEQFF,TGTGCCATCGGGACCTCCATAGCGGTAAGCTCCTACAATGAGCAGTTCTTC
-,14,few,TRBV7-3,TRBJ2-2,CASSLEADTGELFF,TGTGCCAGCAGCTTAGAAGCGGACACCGGGGAGCTGTTTTTT
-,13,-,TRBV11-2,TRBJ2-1,CASSFAGEGEQFF,TGTGCCAGCAGCTTCGCAGGGGAGGGTGAGCAGTTCTTC
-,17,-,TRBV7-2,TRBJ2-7,CASSPRSGIKSSYEQYF,TGTGCCAGCAGCCCCCGTTCAGGGATTAAGAGCTCCTACGAGCAGTACTTC
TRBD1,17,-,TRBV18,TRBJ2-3,CASSPGQGALGTDTQYF,TGTGCCAGCTCACCCGGACAGGGGGCTTTAGGCACAGATACGCAGTATTTT
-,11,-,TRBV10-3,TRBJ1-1,CAIRQGSEAFF,TGTGCCATCAGGCAGGGGTCGGAAGCTTTCTTT
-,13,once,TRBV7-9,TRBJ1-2,CASSLSGSNGYTF,TGTGCCAGCAGCTTATCGGGTTCGAATGGCTACACCTTC
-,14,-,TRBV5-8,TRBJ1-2,CASSLGRGAYGYTF,TGTGCCAGCAGCTTGGGCAGGGGTGCCTATGGCTACACCTTC
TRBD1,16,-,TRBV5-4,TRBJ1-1,CASSPPGQGGSTEAFF,TGTGCCAGCAGCCCGCCGGGACAGGGGGGGTCCACTGAAGCTTTCTTT
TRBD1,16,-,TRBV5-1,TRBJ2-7,CASSLTDRTGSYEQYF,TGCGCCAGCAGCCTCACCGACCGGACAGGGTCGTACGAGCAGTACTTC
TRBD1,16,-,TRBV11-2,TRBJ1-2,CASAVLTGGALDGYTF,TGTGCCAGCGCCGTGCTCACAGGGGGCGCTTTGGATGGCTACACCTTC
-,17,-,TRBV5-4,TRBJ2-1,CASKGLDAQGIFGEQFF,TGTGCCAGCAAAGGCCTTGACGCCCAGGGGATTTTTGGTGAGCAGTTCTTC
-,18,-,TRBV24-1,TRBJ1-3,CAPQATAGKDLSGNTIYF,TGTGCCCCCCAAGCTACGGCAGGGAAAGATCTCTCTGGAAACACCATATATTTT
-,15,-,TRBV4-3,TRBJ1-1,CASSLWGGMNTEAFF,TGCGCCAGCAGCCTATGGGGAGGCATGAACACTGAAGCTTTCTTT
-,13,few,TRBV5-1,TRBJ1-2,CASSGTTHYGYTF,TGCGCCAGCAGCGGCACAACCCACTATGGCTACACCTTC
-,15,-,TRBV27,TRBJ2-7,CASSARRGRRYEQYF,TGTGCCAGCAGTGCCCGGCGGGGGCGGAGGTACGAGCAGTACTTC
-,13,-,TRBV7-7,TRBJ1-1,CASSLTENTEAFF,TGTGCTAGCAGCTTAACAGAAAACACTGAAGCTTTCTTT
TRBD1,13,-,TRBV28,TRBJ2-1,CASSFQGAGEQFF,TGTGCCAGCAGTTTTCAGGGGGCGGGTGAGCAGTTCTTC
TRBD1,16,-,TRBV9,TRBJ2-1,CASSVEGTVPYNEQFF,TGTGCCAGCAGCGTAGAGGGGACAGTACCCTACAATGAGCAGTTCTTC
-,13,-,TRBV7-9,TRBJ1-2,CASRGDIGYGYTF,TGTGCCAGCAGGGGGGACATAGGGTATGGCTACACCTTC
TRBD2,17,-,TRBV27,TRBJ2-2,CASSFRLAGSGTGELFF,TGTGCCAGCAGTTTCAGACTAGCGGGGTCGGGGACCGGGGAGCTGTTTTTT
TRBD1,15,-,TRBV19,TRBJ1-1,CASSTNRGRITEAFF,TGTGCCAGTAGTACCAACAGGGGGCGCATAACTGAAGCTTTCTTT
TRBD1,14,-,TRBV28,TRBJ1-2,CASSLSGGGYGYTF,TGTGCCAGCAGTTTATCAGGGGGTGGCTATGGCTACACCTTC
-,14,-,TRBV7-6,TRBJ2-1,CASSLARLGNEQFF,TGTGCCAGCAGCTTAGCGCGGTTAGGCAATGAGCAGTTCTTC
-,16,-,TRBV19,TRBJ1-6,CASSSSRDTYNSPLHF,TGTGCCAGTAGTTCGTCCCGGGACACGTATAATTCACCCCTCCACTTT
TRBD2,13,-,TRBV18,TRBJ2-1,CATLLAGGNEQFF,TGTGCCACGCTTCTAGCGGGGGGAAATGAGCAGTTCTTC